The 17 T cell receptor beta chains below were found in one sample sequenced in a study of T-cell memory formation after mild COVID-19. TCRdb redid the calling of the 5' RACE reads with MiXCR, one entry per CDR3 protein. The sample contains approximately 51,000 distinct CDR3 sequences, 9.3% of which appear only once. The sequenced sample consisted of PBMCs or a T cell subset sorted from them (not recorded which). The receptors stem from an adult woman who had mild COVID-19 (a few samples of this study predate the infection). Cell type and time point are not known.

This clonotype was observed a few times. J is TRBJ2-2 and V is TRBV27; D uncertain. Trimming took 2 bases from V and 4 from J, leaving 8 bases between them. Germline loops: CDR1 MNHEY, CDR2 SMNVEV (reference sequence). The CDR3 is made up of 14 amino acids. CDR3 region: CASSLRLTTGELFF. CDR3 DNA: TGTGCCAGCAGTTTACGGCTGACCACCGGGGAGCTGTTTTTT.

Many counts were recorded for this clonotype. The V call is TRBV4-3, the J call TRBJ2-7; TRBD2 aligns across 8 bases. Per germline, CDR1 LGHNA and CDR2 YSLEER. The V and J ends lost 0 bases and 2 bases, in that order; junction bases with no gene match: 6. The CDR3 is made up of 16 amino acids. CDR3 amino acids: CASSQDPGGGPYEQYF. The CDR3 DNA is TGCGCCAGCAGCCAAGATCCCGGGGGGGGCCCCTACGAGCAGTACTTC.

This clonotype occurred a few times. This sequence joins TRBV10-3 and TRBJ1-6; no definite D call. The V end was cut by 3 bases, the J end by 3 bases, with 6 bases between. Germline CDR1 is ENHRY and CDR2 is SYGVKD. This CDR3 contains 14 residues. CDR3 residues: CAISERDYNSPLHF. Written as DNA, the CDR3 is TGTGCCATCAGTGAACGTGACTATAATTCACCCCTCCACTTT.

By share of the sample, this clonotype is medium-sized (0.01 to 0.1%). The chain carries TRBV4-1 and TRBJ1-1, with D unresolved. V was cut by 3 bases and J by 2 bases, with 7 bases left in between. The CDR3 covers 13 residues. Per germline, CDR1 MGHRA and CDR2 YSYEKL. The CDR3 DNA is TGCGCCAGCAGCCACCCTCTTAACACTGAAGCTTTCTTT. Translated: CASSHPLNTEAFF.

This clonotype was observed a handful of times. This chain connects TRBV24-1 to TRBJ2-1; D call uncertain. V dropped 4 bases and J dropped 0 bases, with 12 bases sitting between them. Germline CDR1 KGHDR, CDR2 SFDVKD. This CDR3 is built from 16 residues. The CDR3 here is CATSDFRPNSYNEQFF. Here the CDR3 DNA reads TGTGCCACCAGTGACTTCCGACCTAACTCCTACAATGAGCAGTTCTTC.

Many counts were recorded for this clonotype. CDR3 sequence reads: CASSLWRGLQETQYF. The CDR3 nucleotides are TGTGCCAGCAGCTTGTGGAGGGGACTCCAAGAGACCCAGTACTTC. The chain links TRBV5-6 to TRBJ2-5; a possible D gene is TRBD2 (6 bases). Looked up from germline, CDR1 is SGHDT and CDR2 is YYEEEE. This CDR3 is 15 amino acids long. V lost 1 base to trimming and J lost 1 base, with 11 bases between them.

This clonotype was picked up a small number of times. The chain joins TRBV20-1 to TRBJ1-6, with 7 bases matching TRBD1. V gave up 3 bases and J gave up 7 bases; unmatched junction bases: 6. Germline-derived CDR1 and CDR2 are DFQATT and SNEGSKA (reference sequence). The CDR3 loop spans 14 amino acids. The CDR3 coding sequence is TGCAGTGCTAGGCCTCAGACAGGGAATTCACCCCTCCACTTT. It specifies CSARPQTGNSPLHF.

A few counts support this clonotype. This rearrangement joins TRBV7-9 to TRBJ2-3; 13 bases fit TRBD2. This CDR3 is built from 15 residues. CDR1 is SEHNR, CDR2 FQNEAQ, per germline (reference sequence). V lost 4 bases, J lost 4 bases, and 2 bases stayed unmatched. This CDR3 is CASSSGLAGADTQYF. Written as DNA, the CDR3 is TGTGCCAGCAGCTCCGGACTAGCGGGAGCAGATACGCAGTATTTT. Full variable domain (missing parts from reference TRBV7-9 and TRBJ2-3): DTGVSQNPRHKITKRGQNVTFRCDPISEHNRLYWYRQTLGQGPEFLTYFQNEAQLEKSRLLSDRFSAERPKGSFSTLEIQRTEQGDSAMYLCASSSGLAGADTQYFGPGTRLTVL.

This clonotype was picked up a small number of times. Here the CDR3 DNA reads TGCAGCGTTCAGGAGGTGAGGCTTGGCTACACCTTC. It translates to CSVQEVRLGYTF. The rearrangement links TRBV29-1 to TRBJ1-2; D remains unclear. Trimming removed 5 bases from V and 7 bases from J, with 14 bases in between. Germline CDR1 SQVTM, CDR2 ANQGSEA. This CDR3 contains 12 residues. The full variable domain, rest sourced from reference TRBV29-1 and TRBJ1-2, is SAVISQKPSRDICQRGTSLTIQCQVDSQVTMMFWYRQQPGQSLTLIATANQGSEATYESGFVIDKFPISRPNLTFSTLTVSNMSPEDSSIYLCSVQEVRLGYTFGSGTRLTVV.

This sequence joins TRBV11-2 and TRBJ2-6, with D unresolved. The length of the CDR3 is 15 residues. Between the trimmed V and J ends, which lost 1 base and 0 bases, there was a span of 4 bases. CDR1 is SGHAT, CDR2 FQNNGV, per germline. The chain's CDR3 is CASSLGSSGANVLTF. CDR3 nucleotide sequence: TGTGCCAGCAGCTTAGGGAGCTCTGGGGCCAACGTCCTGACTTTC.

V is TRBV6-5 and J is TRBJ1-2, with 7 bases lining up with TRBD1. Trimming removed 2 bases from V and 7 bases from J; junction bases left unmatched: 10. This CDR3 has 15 residues. The germline gives CDR1 MNHEY, CDR2 SVGAGI. CDR3 amino acids: CASSYLGQGDFGYTF. Written as DNA, the CDR3 is TGTGCCAGCAGTTACCTCGGGCAGGGGGATTTTGGCTACACCTTC.

The chain couples TRBV20-1 to TRBJ1-2, with D tentatively TRBD1 (5 bases). The CDR3 spans 12 residues. From germline, CDR1 is DFQATT and CDR2 SNEGSKA (reference sequence). The CDR3 sequence: CCGTGANYGYTF. The CDR3, as DNA: TGCTGTGGTACGGGGGCTAACTATGGCTACACCTTC.

The V gene is TRBV20-1, the J gene TRBJ1-1, with TRBD1 as a possible D gene (5 bases). The CDR3 spans 11 residues. V was clipped by 6 bases and J by 5 bases, with 10 bases between them. CDR1 and CDR2 (germline): DFQATT, SNEGSKA (reference sequence). This chain's CDR3 is CSASGGTEAFF. CDR3 in DNA: TGCAGTGCGTCGGGGGGGACTGAAGCTTTCTTT.

The chain carries TRBV18 and TRBJ1-1, with TRBD1 matching 7 bases. This CDR3 contains 15 residues. Germline V gene sequence: CDR1 KGHSH, CDR2 LQKENI. Unmatched junction bases numbered 5, after V lost 3 bases and J lost 1 base. CDR3 loop: CASSPATGRNTEAFF. For the CDR3, the DNA is TGTGCCAGCTCACCCGCGACAGGGAGGAACACTGAAGCTTTCTTT.

This clonotype turned up a few times. This chain joins TRBV7-6 and TRBJ2-7, with 11 bases that match TRBD2. Germline V gives CDR1 SGHVS, CDR2 FNYEAQ. Trimming removed 5 bases from V and 3 bases from J; junction bases left unmatched: 27. The CDR3 length is 22 residues. CDR3 nucleotides: TGTGCCAGCAGCCCGTTTGGAGTGTCAGCCCAGTTAATAGCGGGGGGGCGCTACGAGCAGTACTTC. This gives the protein CASSPFGVSAQLIAGGRYEQYF.

The CDR3 coding sequence is TGTGCCAGCAGCCAAGTCGGGACAGCTAAGAATGAGCAGTTCTTC. It translates to CASSQVGTAKNEQFF. The chain recombines TRBV14 with TRBJ2-1, with TRBD1 identical over 7 bases. The germline CDR1 and CDR2 sequences are SGHDN and FVKESK. J gave up 7 bases and V 1 base, and 7 bases lay outside the gene matches. The CDR3 is 15 amino acids.

This clonotype has ten or more counts. The CDR3 reads CASSLPSGSKNEQFF. CDR3 coding DNA: TGTGCCAGCAGTTTGCCTAGCGGGAGTAAGAATGAGCAGTTCTTC. This chain uses TRBV12-3 or TRBV12-4 with TRBJ2-1; 10 positions agree with TRBD2. The CDR3 length is 15 residues. The V segment lost 3 bases and the J segment 7 bases; nucleotides outside the gene matches: 6.